A single sample gave rise to the 8 T cell receptor beta chains below, sequenced in a study of Ad26.COV2.S vaccination and SARS-CoV-2 variants. TCRdb's copy holds only in-frame clones and misses some; the assay was immunoSEQ multiplex PCR. The top ten clones hold about 10% of a sample with about 350,000 clones, about 88% of them seen once. Treatment: some 20 received Ad26.COV2.S at low or high dose, single or two shots; about 5 received placebo; per-sample allocation not given. It was on day 63 after the first vaccine or placebo injection that samples were taken. The starting material was peripheral blood, obtained in a trial of Ad26.COV2.S vaccine versus placebo. The receptors derive from a person aged 18 to 65 who received the Ad26.COV2.S COVID-19 vaccine or a placebo.

V and J are TRBV18 and TRBJ2-3; 8 bases agree with TRBD1. The germline CDR1 and CDR2 sequences are KGHSH and LQKENI. This CDR3 spans 14 amino acids. Trimming cost V 5 bases and J 4 bases; bases outside gene matches: 5. CDR3 protein: CASSAGGDPDTQYF. CDR3 DNA sequence: TGTGCCAGCTCAGCAGGGGGCGACCCAGATACGCAGTATTTT.

The chain employs TRBV30 and TRBJ2-1; possible D gene TRBD2, 5 bases. CDR3 length: 11 amino acids. Between the trimmed V and J ends, which lost 3 bases and 12 bases, there was a span of 12 bases. The germline CDR1 and CDR2 sequences are GTSNPN and SVGIG (reference sequence). This CDR3 is CAWRYLGGQFF. The CDR3 DNA reads as TGTGCCTGGAGATACCTCGGAGGGCAGTTCTTC.

The J gene is TRBJ1-6, the V gene TRBV27; a weak D match, TRBD1 (5 bases). Germline V gives CDR1 MNHEY, CDR2 SMNVEV (reference sequence). V lost 5 bases and J lost 9, with 17 bases in between. CDR3 length: 15 residues. This CDR3 reads CASSPDGRGLSPLHF. CDR3 DNA: TGTGCCAGCAGTCCGGACGGAAGGGGCCTTTCACCCCTCCACTTT.

The CDR3 spells CATSDSGSSGVQETQYF. CDR3 nucleotides: TGTGCCACCAGTGATTCAGGGTCGAGCGGGGTCCAAGAGACCCAGTACTTC. This chain uses TRBV24-1 with TRBJ2-5; TRBD2 aligns across 7 bases. Germline CDR1 reads KGHDR; CDR2 reads SFDVKD. The CDR3 runs to 17 residues. V gave up 2 bases and J gave up 1 base; unmatched junction bases: 9.

CDR3 loop: CASSQASPGQALISYNEQFF. The CDR3 coding sequence is TGTGCCAGCAGCCAAGCATCCCCGGGACAAGCATTAATCTCCTACAATGAGCAGTTCTTC. This sequence joins TRBV4-2 and TRBJ2-1; a possible D gene is TRBD1 (6 bases). Germline CDR1 LGHNA, CDR2 YNFKEQ. The CDR3 consists of 20 residues. V was shortened by 1 base and J by 0 bases, with 22 bases between the two germline ends.

In nucleotides, the CDR3 is TGTGCCAGTTGGGACAGGGGGAGTTTTGGCTACACCTTC. This gives the protein CASWDRGSFGYTF. The chain carries TRBV2 and TRBJ1-2; TRBD1 aligns across 11 bases. Germline V gene sequence: CDR1 SNHLY, CDR2 FYNNEI. The CDR3 extends over 13 amino acids. J was trimmed by 7 bases and V by 9 bases; bases with no gene match: 7. The full variable domain, completed using reference TRBV2 and TRBJ1-2, is EPEVTQTPSHQVTQMGQEVILRCVPISNHLYFYWYRQILGQKVEFLVSFYNNEISEKSEIFDDQFSVERPDGSNFTLKIRSTKLEDSAMYFCASWDRGSFGYTFGSGTRLTVV.

The rearrangement joins TRBV7-6 to TRBJ2-3; D is possibly TRBD2 (5 bases). The CDR3 runs to 13 residues. Germline CDR1 reads SGHVS; CDR2 reads FNYEAQ. V lost 0 bases to trimming and J lost 5 bases, with 6 bases between them. CDR3 bases: TGTGCCAGCAGCTTAGCCGGGGTAGATACGCAGTATTTT. It encodes CASSLAGVDTQYF.

The rearrangement uses TRBV30 and TRBJ1-1; D not resolved. V was cut by 0 bases and J by 6 bases, with 11 bases left in between. The CDR3 is 13 residues long. Germline-derived CDR1 and CDR2 are GTSNPN and SVGIG (reference sequence). CDR3 amino acids: CAWSVLPGAEAFF. In nucleotides, the CDR3 is TGTGCCTGGAGTGTACTCCCTGGGGCTGAAGCTTTCTTT.